This T cell receptor (beta chain) was observed in a study of T cell responses to AZD1222 COVID-19 vaccine. Profiled with immunoSEQ multiplex PCR; TCRdb holds only in-frame clones, not every one. This sample yields some 120,000 clones, of which roughly 91% are seen a single time; less than 4.5% belongs to the top ten. In regard to this clone: Its antigen remains unidentified.

The study, taken as a whole, reports: Reportedly, close to half of spike-specific TCRs are directed against unmutated variant regions. Researchers took repertoire samples only after the peak T cell response had come. Among AZD1222 vaccinees, only six were seropositive at baseline.

Trimming pared 3 bases from V and 3 bases from J, leaving 9 bases between. Germline V gene data show CDR1 as MGHRA and CDR2 as YSYEKL. CDR3 size: 14 residues. The clonotype was recovered from an adult in good health. The source was peripheral blood, collected on day 0 of MenACWY control vaccination. The V gene is TRBV4-1, the J gene TRBJ1-5; D gene unclear. The CDR3, as DNA: TGCGCCAGCAGCCATCTGGGCCTCAATCAGCCCCAGCATTTT. Translating gives CASSHLGLNQPQHF.